This passage covers 5 T cell receptor beta chains from one sample sequenced in a study of cytomegalovirus exposure and HLA in healthy donors. Both 60 Vbeta primers and 13 Jbeta primers went into the PCR. The table came from immunoSEQ multiplex PCR; TCRdb's copy has only in-frame clones and leaves some out. The ten top clones account for 2.1%, within a sample of 160,000 or so clones. The sample taken for sequencing was PBMCs. The receptors originated from a man aged 30-40 years in good health and CMV-seronegative.

V usage is TRBV19 and J usage is TRBJ1-2; TRBD1 aligns across 10 bases. Germline loops: CDR1 LNHDA, CDR2 SQIVND (reference sequence). Unmatched junction bases numbered 11, after V lost 6 bases and J lost 4 bases. The CDR3 is 16 amino acids. The CDR3 reads CASSRDRGLPGYGYTF. DNA of the CDR3: TGTGCCAGTAGCCGGGACAGGGGCTTGCCGGGCTATGGCTACACCTTC.

CDR3 bases: TGTGCCAGCAGTGGAAGGACAGGGGGCTGGTACGAGCAGTACTTC. Its translation is CASSGRTGGWYEQYF. The chain carries TRBV6-1 and TRBJ2-7; 11 bases map to TRBD1. The CDR3 has 15 residues. CDR1 is MNHNS and CDR2 is SASEGT in the germline V gene. The junction had 6 bases not matched to a gene; V was cut back by 4 bases and J by 4 bases.

The J gene is TRBJ1-1, the V gene TRBV6-4, with no clear D. Between the trimmed V and J ends, which lost 6 bases and 3 bases, there was a span of 11 bases. The CDR3 has 13 amino acids. The germline V gene encodes CDR1 MRHNA and CDR2 SNTAGT. DNA for the CDR3: TGTGCCAGCAGATGGAGCTTGGACACTGAAGCTTTCTTT. Its protein is CASRWSLDTEAFF.

The J gene is TRBJ2-5, the V gene TRBV21-1; TRBD2 is the table's D call, not checked against the DNA. TRBV21-1 is an annotated pseudogene. The CDR3 extends over 14 amino acids. CDR3 in amino acids: CASSGGGKRETQYF. The CDR3 region has the DNA TGTGCCAGCAGCGGGGGGGGGAAGAGGGAGACCCAGTACTTC.

The V and J genes are TRBV6-6 and TRBJ2-3; possibly TRBD2 for D (6 bases). From germline, CDR1 is MNHNY and CDR2 SVGAGI (reference sequence). The CDR3 covers 15 residues. V dropped 6 bases and J dropped 2 bases, with 15 bases sitting between them. The CDR3 DNA sequence: TGTGCCAGCAGAGCGGGCTGGGGCTTCACAGATACGCAGTATTTT. It is translated as CASRAGWGFTDTQYF.